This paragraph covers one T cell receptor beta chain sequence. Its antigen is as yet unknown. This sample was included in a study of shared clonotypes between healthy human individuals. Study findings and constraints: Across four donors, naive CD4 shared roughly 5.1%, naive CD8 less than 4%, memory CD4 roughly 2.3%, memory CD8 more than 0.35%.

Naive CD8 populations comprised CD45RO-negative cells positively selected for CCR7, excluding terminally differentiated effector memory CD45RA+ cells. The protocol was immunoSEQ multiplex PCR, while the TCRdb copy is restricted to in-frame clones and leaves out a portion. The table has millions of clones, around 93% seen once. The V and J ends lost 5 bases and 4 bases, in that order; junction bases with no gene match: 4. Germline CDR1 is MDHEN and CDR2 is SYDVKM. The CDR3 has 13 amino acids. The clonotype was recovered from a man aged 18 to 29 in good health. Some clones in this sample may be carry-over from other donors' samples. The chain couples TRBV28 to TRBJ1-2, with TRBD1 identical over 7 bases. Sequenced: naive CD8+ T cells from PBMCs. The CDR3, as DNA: TGTGCCAGCAGTAAAGGGACAGCCTATGGCTACACCTTC. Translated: CASSKGTAYGYTF.